The sequence of this T cell receptor beta chain was determined in a study of T cell responses to AZD1222 COVID-19 vaccine. The study, taken as a whole, reports: The study sampled repertoires only after the peak T cell response. Just six AZD1222 recipients were seropositive at baseline.

Using immunoSEQ multiplex PCR, the repertoire was profiled, and TCRdb retains in-frame clones only, with some absent. The table lists about 110,000 clones, 87% of them singletons. To note about this clone: As yet, its antigen is unknown.

The CDR3 extends over 15 amino acids. Germline values: CDR1 LGHNA, CDR2 YNFKEQ. Unmatched junction bases numbered 3, after V lost 4 bases and J lost 0 bases. Sequences were derived from peripheral blood, sampled on day 0 of AZD1222 vaccination. This receptor was obtained from an adult in good health. The chain uses TRBV4-2 and TRBJ1-5; 7 bases line up with TRBD1. DNA of the CDR3: TGTGCCAGCAGCCCACAGGGGTTTAGCAATCAGCCCCAGCATTTT. This gives the protein CASSPQGFSNQPQHF.